The 30 T cell receptor beta chains below all came from one sample that was sequenced in a study of T cells in Graves' hyperthyroidism and ophthalmopathy. What was amplified from RNA transcripts were TCR beta CDR3 regions. RT-PCR in the first round (using the HTBI primer set) targeted the TCR CDR3. One entry per CDR3 protein results from TCRdb running MiXCR on the multiplex PCR reads. The top ten clones hold 50% of a sample with some 200,000 distinct CDR3 sequences, roughly 15% of them seen once. The sequenced material came from blood. The source is a man aged 50 or older with Graves' hyperthyroidism.

This chain links TRBV5-4 with TRBJ2-1, with 13 positions matching TRBD2. V gave up 4 bases and J gave up 6 bases; unmatched junction bases: 10. CDR3 length equals 17 residues. Germline V gives CDR1 SGHNT, CDR2 YYREEE (reference sequence). CDR3 coding DNA: TGTGCCAGCAGCCCGGGAGGACTAGCGGGAGCAAGCAATGAGCAGTTCTTC. Residues: CASSPGGLAGASNEQFF.

This clonotype was seen many times. This sequence joins TRBV7-9 and TRBJ2-7; no clear D. The CDR3 totals 15 residues. With 1 base removed from V and 5 bases from J, the gap between germline ends came to 15 bases. The germline V gene has CDR1 SEHNR and CDR2 FQNEAQ (reference sequence). The CDR3 region has the DNA TGTGCCAGCAGCTTAGGGTCTGGGTTAAGGAACGAGCAGTACTTC. Encoded protein: CASSLGSGLRNEQYF.

This chain connects TRBV3-1 to TRBJ2-1, with 10 bases that match TRBD2. With 4 bases clipped from V and 5 bases from J, the junction kept 17 bases outside the gene matches. CDR1 is LGHDT and CDR2 is YNNKEL in the germline V gene (reference sequence). The CDR3 spans 19 residues. The CDR3 DNA reads as TGTGCCAGCAGCCCCCCCCTCCAAAGGGGACTAGCGCTCAACAATGAGCAGTTCTTC. As protein: CASSPPLQRGLALNNEQFF.

The chain recombines TRBV5-4 with TRBJ2-5, with 7 bases aligning to TRBD2. The V segment lost 2 bases and the J segment 2 bases; nucleotides outside the gene matches: 3. The CDR3 is made up of 14 amino acids. Germline CDR1 is SGHNT and CDR2 is YYREEE (reference sequence). The CDR3 region has the DNA TGTGCCAGCAGCTTCTCTAGCGGTCAAGAGACCCAGTACTTC. This codes for CASSFSSGQETQYF.

This clonotype was observed at least ten times. The chain joins TRBV9 to TRBJ2-7; D not certain. Germline-derived CDR1 and CDR2 are SGDLS and YYNGEE. This CDR3 spans 14 amino acids. The V and J ends lost 0 bases and 0 bases respectively, with 7 bases between them. The CDR3 nucleotides are TGTGCCAGCAGCGTAGATGGGTACTCCTACGAGCAGTACTTC. Its translation is CASSVDGYSYEQYF. The full variable domain, with the rest looked up from reference TRBV9 and TRBJ2-7, is DSGVTQTPKHLITATGQRVTLRCSPRSGDLSVYWYQQSLDQGLQFLIQYYNGEERAKGNILERFSAQQFPDLHSELNLSSLELGDSALYFCASSVDGYSYEQYFGPGTRLTVT.

Only a few counts were recorded for this clonotype. J is TRBJ2-4 and V is TRBV12-3 or TRBV12-4; D remains unclear. This CDR3 contains 15 residues. The germline V and J ends were trimmed by 6 bases and 7 bases, with 19 bases remaining between them. CDR3: CASSTRTLGANIQYF. For the CDR3, the DNA is TGTGCCAGCAGCACCCGGACCCTAGGTGCGAACATTCAGTACTTC.

This clonotype was seen many times. V usage is TRBV29-1 and J usage is TRBJ1-5; D is unresolved. The V gene's germline CDR1 is SQVTM and CDR2 ANQGSEA. This CDR3 has 12 amino acids. Trimming pared 6 bases from V and 4 bases from J, leaving 10 bases between. The CDR3 DNA reads TGCAGCGTGAGGACCGGTAATCAGCCCCAGCATTTT. This gives the protein CSVRTGNQPQHF.

V usage is TRBV3-1 and J usage is TRBJ2-1, with 10 bases matching TRBD2. Trimming removed 1 base from V and 2 bases from J; junction bases left unmatched: 11. Germline CDR1 reads LGHDT; CDR2 reads YNNKEL (reference sequence). This CDR3 comprises 19 residues. CDR3 nucleotide sequence: TGTGCCAGCAGCCAAGTGGGGCAACTAGCGGGATTTACCTACAATGAGCAGTTCTTC. Protein: CASSQVGQLAGFTYNEQFF.

As for this clonotype: One end of the junction does not line up with germline, which may come from a read error. J is TRBJ2-1 and V is TRBV29-1; D is unclear. Germline CDR1 is SQVTM and CDR2 is ANQGSEA. This CDR3 contains 13 residues. CDR3 nucleotides: TGCAGCGCTAATTTGAACCGGTACAGTGAGCAGTTCTTC. Translating gives CSANLNRYSEQFF.

The chain recombines TRBV7-2 with TRBJ2-3, with TRBD2 identical over 14 bases. The CDR3 runs 17 residues. V dropped 2 bases and J dropped 8; count of bases not matched to a gene: 9. Germline loops: CDR1 SGHTA, CDR2 FQGNSA. For the CDR3, the DNA is TGTGCCAGCAGCTTAAGACTAGCGGGAGGGCCGGTTGGTACGCAGTATTTT. Protein sequence: CASSLRLAGGPVGTQYF.

This clonotype has ten or more counts. The rearrangement uses TRBV6-1 and TRBJ2-7, with D possibly TRBD2 on 6 matching bases. Per the germline V gene, CDR1 is MNHNS and CDR2 is SASEGT. Trimming stripped 6 bases from V and 2 bases from J, with 17 bases between. The CDR3 extends over 15 amino acids. In DNA, the CDR3 is TGTGCCAGCAGAGACACGGGACTCCAACCCTACGAGCAGTACTTC. This gives the protein CASRDTGLQPYEQYF.

This clonotype showed up many times. The chain employs TRBV3-1 and TRBJ2-7, with TRBD1 matching over 7 bases. V was pared by 5 bases and J by 2 bases, with 6 bases of the junction left unmatched. CDR3 length equals 14 residues. CDR1 is LGHDT, CDR2 YNNKEL, per germline (reference sequence). CDR3 residues: CASSGSGTAYEQYF. CDR3 in DNA: TGTGCCAGCAGCGGATCCGGGACAGCCTACGAGCAGTACTTC.

This clonotype came up a few times. The chain recombines TRBV18 with TRBJ1-6; D is unclear. The CDR3 sequence is 13 residues long. Trimming cost V 1 base and J 5 bases, with 3 bases left between them. Germline V gene data show CDR1 as KGHSH and CDR2 as LQKENI. For the CDR3, the DNA is TGTGCCAGCTCACCACTGGATAATTCACCCCTCCACTTT. Translation: CASSPLDNSPLHF.

This clonotype was observed a few times. This chain uses TRBV11-2 with TRBJ2-1, with 11 positions matching TRBD2. V was pared by 3 bases and J by 5 bases, with 3 bases of the junction left unmatched. Germline CDR1 reads SGHAT; CDR2 reads FQNNGV. The CDR3 length is 15 residues. This CDR3 reads CASSLTSGNHNEQFF. Here the CDR3 DNA reads TGTGCCAGCAGCTTGACTAGCGGGAATCACAATGAGCAGTTCTTC.

Note on this clonotype: A much larger clonotype is one base distant, so this may be a read error. The J gene is TRBJ2-3, the V gene TRBV4-2; 14 bases are a match to TRBD2. Germline loops: CDR1 LGHNA, CDR2 YNFKEQ. This CDR3 contains 19 residues. V was pared by 0 bases and J by 8 bases, with 13 bases of the junction left unmatched. The CDR3 here is CASSQDPLGTSGRLGTQYF. In DNA form, the CDR3 reads TGTGCCAGCAGCCAAGATCCCCTCGGGACTAGCGGGAGATTAGGTACGCAGTATTTT.

In the case of this clonotype: This may be a read error: a much more frequent sequence differs by one nucleotide. This chain uses TRBV5-6 with TRBJ2-3; D gene ambiguous. Trimming stripped 2 bases from V and 10 bases from J, with 14 bases between. The CDR3 has 13 residues. CDR1 and CDR2 from the germline V gene are SGHDT and YYEEEE. CDR3 protein: CASSFADSQAQYF. The CDR3, as DNA: TGTGCCAGCAGCTTCGCAGACTCGCAAGCGCAGTATTTT.

This clonotype was counted between two and nine times. The rearrangement links TRBV6-9 to TRBJ1-3; D is possibly TRBD1 (5 bases). The CDR3 covers 17 residues. CDR1 MNHGY and CDR2 SVAAGI come from the germline V gene. Trimming removed 5 bases from V and 0 bases from J, with 17 bases in between. The CDR3, as DNA: TGTGCCAGCAGTACCTCTTTTGGGGGGAGCTCTGGAAACACCATATATTTT. Its translation is CASSTSFGGSSGNTIYF.

In regard to this clonotype: A read error may account for a junction end that differs from germline. The chain joins TRBV5-4 to TRBJ1-2; D is ambiguous. The CDR3 runs to 12 residues. CDR1 is SGHNT, CDR2 YYREEE, per germline (reference sequence). This chain's CDR3 is CASSLPRAGYAF. CDR3 sequence (DNA): TGTGCCAGCAGCCTGCCACGGGCTGGCTACGCCTTC.

The chain employs TRBV20-1 and TRBJ2-5; D is possibly TRBD1 (5 bases). Germline CDR1 reads DFQATT; CDR2 reads SNEGSKA (reference sequence). Trimming removed 0 bases at V and 4 bases at J, with 15 bases between. The CDR3 spans 15 residues. Here the CDR3 reads CSARDPQGLGETQYF. The CDR3 nucleotides read TGCAGTGCTAGAGATCCGCAGGGCCTAGGAGAGACCCAGTACTTC.

This clonotype was found many times. V usage is TRBV20-1 and J usage is TRBJ2-1; TRBD2 is a possible D gene (5 bases). CDR3 length: 13 amino acids. Germline V CDR1 and CDR2: DFQATT, SNEGSKA (reference sequence). V shed 6 bases and J shed 10 bases, with 19 bases lying between them. The chain's CDR3 is CSARTGSSEEQFF. CDR3 coding DNA: TGCAGTGCCAGGACTGGTAGCAGCGAGGAGCAGTTCTTC.

This clonotype was observed a few times. The CDR3 spells CASSGLAGNTGELFF. The CDR3, as DNA: TGTGCCAGTAGTGGACTAGCGGGGAACACCGGGGAGCTGTTTTTT. The chain couples TRBV19 to TRBJ2-2; 11 bases map to TRBD2. In germline, CDR1 is LNHDA, CDR2 SQIVND (reference sequence). The CDR3 loop spans 15 amino acids. Trimming removed 5 bases from V and 1 base from J; junction bases left unmatched: 0. The full variable domain, completed using reference TRBV19 and TRBJ2-2, is DGGITQSPKYLFRKEGQNVTLSCEQNLNHDAMYWYRQDPGQGLRLIYYSQIVNDFQKGDIAEGYSVSREKKESFPLTVTSAQKNPTAFYLCASSGLAGNTGELFFGEGSRLTVL.

In this sample, this clonotype turned up many times. The junction shows a germline mismatch at one end, possibly a read error. For the CDR3, the DNA is TGTGCCAGCAGCCAAGAGCGGTGGGGCTCCGAAGAGGCCCAGTACTTC. Amino acids: CASSQERWGSEEAQYF. The rearrangement links TRBV3-1 to TRBJ2-5, with D maybe TRBD1 (5 bases). The CDR3 consists of 16 residues. Germline V gene lookup returns CDR1 LGHDT and CDR2 YNNKEL (reference sequence).

The CDR3 here is CASSTLEGAEFTGELFF. Written as DNA, the CDR3 is TGTGCCAGCAGCACTCTTGAGGGGGCGGAATTCACCGGGGAGCTGTTTTTT. The rearrangement joins TRBV9 to TRBJ2-2, with TRBD1 matching over 7 bases. Germline V gene lookup returns CDR1 SGDLS and CDR2 YYNGEE. V was pared by 4 bases and J by 4 bases, with 13 bases of the junction left unmatched. The CDR3 is 17 amino acids.

Notes on this clonotype: This may arise from a read error, as a much more abundant clone is one base away. The CDR3 does not close with the conserved phenylalanine or tryptophan, likely indicating a read error. V gene TRBV6-2 or TRBV6-3 combines with J gene TRBJ1-5; D gene ambiguous. The germline gives CDR1 MNHEY, CDR2 SVGEGT. Trimming cost V 6 bases and J 7 bases, with 13 bases left between them. This CDR3 contains 13 residues. In DNA form, the CDR3 reads TGTGCCAGCAGGGAACATGCGGGACAGCCCCAGCATCTT. This encodes CASREHAGQPQHL.

This clonotype was found many times. The V and J genes are TRBV7-8 and TRBJ1-2, with unresolved D. Germline values: CDR1 SGHVS, CDR2 FQNEAQ. The V and J ends lost 0 bases and 2 bases respectively, with 16 bases between them. The CDR3 spans 17 residues. The CDR3 region is CASSLAIIPGLNYGYTF. The CDR3 region has the DNA TGTGCCAGCAGCTTAGCAATAATTCCGGGCCTCAACTATGGCTACACCTTC.

This clonotype was detected only a few times. The CDR3 reads CAWRKGQGAGQPQHF. The CDR3 bases are TGTGCCTGGAGGAAGGGACAGGGGGCAGGGCAGCCCCAGCATTTT. This chain uses TRBV30 with TRBJ1-5; 12 bases line up with TRBD1. CDR1 is GTSNPN and CDR2 is SVGIG in the germline V gene (reference sequence). Trimming removed 3 bases from V and 7 bases from J; junction bases left unmatched: 7. The CDR3 extends over 15 amino acids.

Only a few counts were recorded for this clonotype. The chain carries TRBV27 and TRBJ2-2; D might be TRBD1 or TRBD2, each matching 6 bases. Looked up from germline, CDR1 is MNHEY and CDR2 is SMNVEV (reference sequence). V was trimmed by 2 bases and J by 6 bases, leaving 10 bases between them. This CDR3 has 14 residues. The chain's CDR3 is CASSLVGGAGELFF. CDR3 DNA: TGTGCCAGCAGTTTAGTGGGGGGCGCCGGGGAGCTGTTTTTT.

This rearrangement joins TRBV10-1 to TRBJ1-4; 7 bases align to TRBD1. CDR1 is WNHNN, CDR2 SYGVQD, per germline (reference sequence). The trim removed 4 bases at V and 0 bases at J, leaving 5 bases unmatched. The CDR3 is made up of 16 amino acids. CDR3 nucleotide sequence: TGCGCCAGCAGTGCCCGGGACAGAGCAACTAATGAAAAACTGTTTTTT. Residues: CASSARDRATNEKLFF.

This clonotype was seen at least ten times. The rearrangement joins TRBV20-1 to TRBJ2-3; 11 bases line up with TRBD2. V lost 0 bases to trimming and J lost 3 bases; unmatched junction nucleotides: 2. The germline V gene has CDR1 DFQATT and CDR2 SNEGSKA (reference sequence). The CDR3 sequence is 15 residues long. The CDR3 loop reads CSAREPSGRTDTQYF. DNA of the CDR3: TGCAGTGCTAGAGAACCTAGCGGGAGGACAGATACGCAGTATTTT.

This chain connects TRBV19 to TRBJ2-1, with 9 bases identical to TRBD2. The V segment lost 3 bases and the J segment 6 bases; nucleotides outside the gene matches: 6. CDR1 and CDR2 from the germline V gene are LNHDA and SQIVND (reference sequence). The CDR3 consists of 15 residues. CDR3 bases: TGTGCCAGTAGTATGAAGGGACTAGCTTCCAATGAGCAGTTCTTC. It is translated as CASSMKGLASNEQFF.